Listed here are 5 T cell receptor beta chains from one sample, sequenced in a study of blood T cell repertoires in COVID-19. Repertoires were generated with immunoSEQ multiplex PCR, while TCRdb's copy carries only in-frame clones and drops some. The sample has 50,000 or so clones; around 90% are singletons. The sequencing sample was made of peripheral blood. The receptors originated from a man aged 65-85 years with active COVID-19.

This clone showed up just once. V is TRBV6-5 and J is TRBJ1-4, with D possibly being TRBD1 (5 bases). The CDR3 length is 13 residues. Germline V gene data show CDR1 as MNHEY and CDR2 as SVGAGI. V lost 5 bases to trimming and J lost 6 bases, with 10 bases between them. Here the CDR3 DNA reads TGTGCCAGCAGTCCCGGGGGTGATGAAAAACTGTTTTTT. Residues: CASSPGGDEKLFF.

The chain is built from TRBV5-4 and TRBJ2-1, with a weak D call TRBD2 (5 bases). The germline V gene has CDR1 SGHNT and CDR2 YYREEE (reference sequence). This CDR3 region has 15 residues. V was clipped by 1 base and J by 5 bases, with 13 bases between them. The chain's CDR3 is CASSLRGDSDNEQFF. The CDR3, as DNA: TGTGCCAGCAGCTTGCGGGGTGACTCGGACAATGAGCAGTTCTTC.

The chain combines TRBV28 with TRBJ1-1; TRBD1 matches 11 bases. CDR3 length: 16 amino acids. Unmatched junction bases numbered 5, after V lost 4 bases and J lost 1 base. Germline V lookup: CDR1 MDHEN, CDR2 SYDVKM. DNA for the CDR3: TGTGCCAGCAGTTGGGGGACAGGGGGAACGAACACTGAAGCTTTCTTT. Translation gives CASSWGTGGTNTEAFF. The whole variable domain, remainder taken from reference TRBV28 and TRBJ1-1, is DVKVTQSSRYLVKRTGEKVFLECVQDMDHENMFWYRQDPGLGLRLIYFSYDVKMKEKGDIPEGYSVSREKKERFSLILESASTNQTSMYLCASSWGTGGTNTEAFFGQGTRLTVV.

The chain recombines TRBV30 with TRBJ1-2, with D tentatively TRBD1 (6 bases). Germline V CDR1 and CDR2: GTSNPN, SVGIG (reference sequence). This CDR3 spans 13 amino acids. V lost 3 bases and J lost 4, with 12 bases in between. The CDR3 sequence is CAWSHQDSYGYTF. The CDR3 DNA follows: TGTGCCTGGAGCCACCAGGACAGCTATGGCTACACCTTC.

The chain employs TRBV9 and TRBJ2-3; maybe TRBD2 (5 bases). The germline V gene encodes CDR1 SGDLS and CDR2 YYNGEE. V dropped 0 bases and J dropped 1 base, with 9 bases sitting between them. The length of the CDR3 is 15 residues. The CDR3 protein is CASSVGGLRTDTQYF. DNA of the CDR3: TGTGCCAGCAGCGTAGGCGGACTTCGCACAGATACGCAGTATTTT.